This T cell receptor beta chain was identified during a study of blood T cell repertoires in COVID-19 (dated by TCRdb to about 2020). The study in broad terms: Collaborator samples came from the United States, Italy and Spain and covered acute and convalescent phases of COVID-19. Nearly every sample came with metadata listing a de-identified subject ID, COVID-19 status, age in years and sex. The samples were drawn from the first 160 participants of the ongoing ImmuneRACE study and from under 1,500 subjects provided by 6 global collaborators. The prospective study material was composed of cDNA or gDNA derived from T cells, B-cell-depleted T cells, or PBMCs. The repertoires were released in a freely available public database intended as a resource for research on the immune response to SARS-CoV-2. Where HLA class I and class II types were available, the types were taken from metadata supplied by the sample provider, not from assay-based typing. The dataset comprised deeply sampled blood TCRbeta repertoires from subjects exposed to, actively infected with, or recovered from COVID-19. Overall results and qualifications from the work: The amount of clinical and demographic metadata varied by source and participant and was provided uncurated.

Samples from volunteer blood donors who had recovered from COVID-19 were contributed by a second Seattle source. The collaborating institutions used their own protocols to collect whole blood in K2EDTA tubes. For TCRbeta analysis, collaborators shipped samples as frozen whole blood, isolated PBMCs, or DNA extracted from either of those sample types. TCRbeta CDR3 regions were amplified from genomic DNA using the immunoSEQ Assay, a bias-controlled multiplex PCR. The authors' analysis ran thus. Nucleated cell counts per sample were estimated from amplification of reference gene primers within the assay. To quantify the absolute abundance of each unique TCRbeta CDR3 rearrangement, sequence reads were collapsed and filtered. For each sample, productive Simpson clonality was calculated by taking the square root of Simpson's diversity index across productive rearrangements. Imported from immuneACCESS, the table was reduced by TCRdb to in-frame sequences with V and J called. These copies leave out some clones; in studies compared against another copy, an unresolved V gene accounts for under half, and the cause of the remainder is not known. The V and J calls and clone size were taken over from that table, and D and trimming were inferred from the DNA. The table for this sample lists 250,000 or so clones; roughly 84% of them were counted only once. About 1.6% of the sample is held by the ten biggest clonotypes.

Concerning this clone itself: What antigen it recognizes has not been identified. There are no base qualities to consult, and no much larger clone falls within one base.

Sequencing used peripheral blood. This sequence was found in a woman between 40 and 50 years old who had recovered from COVID-19.

The CDR3 protein is CASSLRGAWDRGHEQYF. The nucleotide sequence reads TGTGCCAGCAGTTTAAGGGGGGCCTGGGACAGGGGCCACGAGCAGTACTTC. The chain is encoded by TRBV28 joined to TRBJ2-7, and TRBD1 aligns with 10 junction nucleotides. In the germline V gene, CDR1 corresponds to MDHEN and CDR2 to SYDVKM. Compared with germline, V lacks 2 bases and J lacks 5 bases; bases without a gene match: 12. There are 17 amino acids in the CDR3, from cysteine to phenylalanine inclusive. Only the CDR3 portion is preserved as DNA: 51 bases, with reading frame beginning at the first base. Supplemented by the reference TRBV28 and TRBJ2-7 proteins around the CDR3, the complete variable domain is DVKVTQSSRYLVKRTGEKVFLECVQDMDHENMFWYRQDPGLGLRLIYFSYDVKMKEKGDIPEGYSVSREKKERFSLILESASTNQTSMYLCASSLRGAWDRGHEQYFGPGTRLTVT.